The TCR beta chain described here comes from a study of shared clonotypes between healthy human individuals. On the study more broadly: Three plates were used per donor for CD4 naive, three for CD4 memory, two for CD8 naive and one for CD8 memory.

Libraries were prepared by immunoSEQ multiplex PCR; TCRdb keeps only in-frame clonotypes and omits some of them. The sample lists 550,000 to 800,000 clones, less than 95% seen once, with roughly 36% in the top ten. The CDR3 totals 15 residues. Looked up from germline, CDR1 is SGHRS and CDR2 is YFSETQ. Germline trimming cut 4 bases from V and 3 bases from J; bases unmatched to any gene: 5. Of note for this clone: The target antigen is unknown.

Study-level results: On the whole, naive subsets had larger estimated richness than memory subsets had.

The chain carries TRBV5-1 and TRBJ2-5; 11 positions agree with TRBD2. Sequenced sample: memory CD8+ T cells from PBMCs. Sample subset: CD45RO+ cells pooled with CCR7-negative TemRA cells. The TCR originated in a man between 18 and 29 years old in good health. Some clones in this sample may be carry-over from other donors' samples. In nucleotides, the CDR3 is TGCGCCAGCAGCCACGGGACTAGCGGAAAAGAGACCCAGTACTTC. It yields the protein CASSHGTSGKETQYF.